The 20 T cell receptor beta chains in this list originate from one sample, sequenced in a study of cytomegalovirus exposure and HLA in healthy donors. The study ran its PCR with 60 Vbeta and 13 Jbeta primers. Assay: immunoSEQ multiplex PCR; the TCRdb copy retains only in-frame clones and omits some. The sample carries about 170,000 clones, approximately 72% recorded once. What was sequenced was PBMCs. These receptors originate from a human donor in good health.

This clone has just one count. This chain uses TRBV27 with TRBJ2-5; D perhaps matches TRBD1 (6 bases). The DNA end lines up better with TRBJ2-7; the J call may be wrong. The germline V gene has CDR1 MNHEY and CDR2 SMNVEV (reference sequence). This CDR3 has 13 amino acids. CDR3 in amino acids: CASSDRLYYEQYF. As DNA, the CDR3 is TGTGCCAGCAGCGACAGGTTATACTACGAGCAGTACTTC.

In this sample, this clone turned up once. The V and J genes are TRBV6-6 and TRBJ1-5, with TRBD1 matching 7 bases. The V and J ends lost 7 bases and 7 bases, in that order; junction bases with no gene match: 10. This CDR3 region has 14 residues. Germline V gives CDR1 MNHNY, CDR2 SVGAGI (reference sequence). In DNA form, the CDR3 reads TGTGCCAGCACTCAAGGAGGGGGACAGCAGCCCCAGCATTTT. This encodes CASTQGGGQQPQHF.

The rearrangement uses TRBV4-2 and TRBJ1-1; 9 bases match TRBD1. Germline V gives CDR1 LGHNA, CDR2 YNFKEQ. This CDR3 contains 15 residues. Unmatched junction bases numbered 4, after V lost 4 bases and J lost 1 base. The DNA for the CDR3 is TGTGCCAGCAGCCGCGGGACAGGGTCGAACACTGAAGCTTTCTTT. This sequence encodes CASSRGTGSNTEAFF.

This clone appeared a few times. J is TRBJ2-1 and V is TRBV4-1; 8 nucleotides line up with TRBD2. Trimming removed 0 bases from V and 4 bases from J; junction bases left unmatched: 11. The germline V gene has CDR1 MGHRA and CDR2 YSYEKL. The CDR3 has 18 amino acids. The CDR3 loop reads CASSQDASGTGGYNEQFF. DNA of the CDR3: TGCGCCAGCAGCCAAGATGCATCCGGAACGGGGGGGTACAATGAGCAGTTCTTC.

The chain links TRBV7-2 to TRBJ2-3, with D perhaps TRBD2 (5 bases). This CDR3 is built from 15 residues. CDR1 is SGHTA, CDR2 FQGNSA, per germline. V was pared by 4 bases and J by 5 bases, with 16 bases between. CDR3 in DNA: TGTGCCAGCAGCTCGCGGCTAGCTAACGAAGATACGCAGTATTTT. Translation: CASSSRLANEDTQYF. Looking up the rest from reference TRBV7-2 and TRBJ2-3 gives the full variable domain: GAGVSQSPSNKVTEKGKDVELRCDPISGHTALYWYRQSLGQGLEFLIYFQGNSAPDKSGLPSDRFSAERTGGSVSTLTIQRTQQEDSAVYLCASSSRLANEDTQYFGPGTRLTVL.

There are a few counts of this clone. The chain links TRBV27 to TRBJ1-2, with D uncertain. CDR3 size: 14 residues. V was pared by 6 bases and J by 4 bases, with 15 bases between. In germline, CDR1 is MNHEY, CDR2 SMNVEV (reference sequence). The CDR3 nucleotides are TGTGCCAGCAGACTAGAGGCAGGTCTCTATGGCTACACCTTC. Amino acid sequence: CASRLEAGLYGYTF.

This chain links TRBV5-1 with TRBJ1-2, with D tentatively TRBD1 (6 bases). Trimming took 4 bases from V and 8 from J, leaving 24 bases between them. The germline gives CDR1 SGHRS, CDR2 YFSETQ. The CDR3 contains 16 residues. The CDR3 nucleotides are TGCGCCAGCAGCCGAGGTACAGGGAGTGAAGTAAACGGCTACACCTTC. It specifies CASSRGTGSEVNGYTF.

The chain has TRBV19 and TRBJ1-4; the D is unclear. The CDR3 is 16 amino acids. The V end lost 0 bases, the J end lost 7 bases, and 15 bases lay between the germline ends. Looked up from germline, CDR1 is LNHDA and CDR2 is SQIVND (reference sequence). As DNA, the CDR3 is TGTGCCAGTAGTATAGATGTTACCAACGTTAGTGAAAAACTGTTTTTT. Residues: CASSIDVTNVSEKLFF.

CDR3 in DNA: TGTGCCAGTAGTATCATAGGGACAGGGGGCCCGATCGGTGAAGCTTTCTTT. The encoded protein is CASSIIGTGGPIGEAFF. The chain carries TRBV19 and TRBJ1-1, with 12 bases lining up with TRBD1. CDR1 LNHDA and CDR2 SQIVND come from the germline V gene (reference sequence). The CDR3 extends over 17 amino acids. V dropped 3 bases and J dropped 7; count of bases not matched to a gene: 12.

V usage is TRBV29-1 and J usage is TRBJ1-1; D unresolved. This CDR3 has 12 amino acids. Per the germline V gene, CDR1 is SQVTM and CDR2 is ANQGSEA. Trimming took 5 bases from V and 0 from J, leaving 7 bases between them. In nucleotides, the CDR3 is TGCAGCGTTAAATATCTGAACACTGAAGCTTTCTTT. The encoded protein is CSVKYLNTEAFF.

CDR3 region: CATRRWKNLNTEAFF. The CDR3, as DNA: TGTGCCACCAGGAGGTGGAAAAACTTGAACACTGAAGCTTTCTTT. The genes are TRBV15 and TRBJ1-1; the D is unclear. V was cut by 6 bases and J by 0 bases, with 14 bases left in between. Germline assignment: CDR1 LNHNV and CDR2 YYDKDF (reference sequence). This CDR3 comprises 15 residues.

The chain is built from TRBV7-2 and TRBJ1-6; D call uncertain. The CDR3 extends over 15 amino acids. V was clipped by 2 bases and J by 11 bases, with 16 bases between them. The V gene's germline CDR1 is SGHTA and CDR2 FQGNSA. The CDR3 sequence is CASSLPRDKPPPLHF. DNA of the CDR3: TGTGCCAGCAGCTTACCGCGTGACAAACCCCCACCCCTCCACTTT.

The gene calls are TRBV6-7 and TRBJ1-2; 8 bases match TRBD1. TRBV6-7 is reported as an ORF; its role is uncertain. There are 14 residues in the CDR3. With V trimmed by 5 bases and J by 8 bases, 10 bases remained unmatched. CDR3 sequence reads: CASSSHQGAVGYTF. The DNA for the CDR3 is TGTGCCAGCAGTAGTCATCAGGGGGCGGTCGGCTACACCTTC.

This chain joins TRBV6-5 and TRBJ2-7, with TRBD1 identical over 9 bases. V dropped 5 bases and J dropped 2; count of bases not matched to a gene: 4. The CDR3 totals 14 residues. The germline CDR1 and CDR2 sequences are MNHEY and SVGAGI. The CDR3 nucleotides read TGTGCCAGCAGTCAGTACAGGGGGCCCTACGAGCAGTACTTC. As protein: CASSQYRGPYEQYF.

The chain links TRBV5-1 to TRBJ2-5, with a weak D call TRBD1 (7 bases). CDR3 length equals 16 residues. Germline values: CDR1 SGHRS, CDR2 YFSETQ. Trimming shortened V by 4 bases and J by 0 bases, and 16 bases separated the two germline ends. CDR3 region: CASSIRAGGYQETQYF. Here the CDR3 DNA reads TGCGCCAGCAGCATCAGGGCAGGGGGGTACCAAGAGACCCAGTACTTC.

This clone was detected a few times. The chain joins TRBV5-1 to TRBJ1-6, with D possibly matching TRBD1 (6 bases). Deletions cut 4 bases from V and 0 bases from J, with 14 bases between. This CDR3 has 17 amino acids. Germline lookup yields CDR1 SGHRS and CDR2 YFSETQ. Here the CDR3 reads CASSTGQSRSYNSPLHF. The CDR3 region has the DNA TGCGCCAGCAGCACCGGACAGTCCCGCTCCTATAATTCACCCCTCCACTTT. Full variable domain (missing parts from reference TRBV5-1 and TRBJ1-6): KAGVTQTPRYLIKTRGQQVTLSCSPISGHRSVSWYQQTPGQGLQFLFEYFSETQRNKGNFPGRFSGRQFSNSRSEMNVSTLELGDSALYLCASSTGQSRSYNSPLHFGNGTRLTVT.

There are a few counts of this clone. The chain is built from TRBV6-1 and TRBJ2-7; D may be TRBD2 (6 bases). This CDR3 has 14 residues. Germline CDR1 reads MNHNS; CDR2 reads SASEGT. Trimming took 2 bases from V and 3 from J, leaving 11 bases between them. The CDR3 DNA reads as TGTGCCAGCAGTGAATCTTGGGGGGACTACGAGCAGTACTTC. Its protein is CASSESWGDYEQYF.

This clone was seen only a few times. V is TRBV5-8 and J is TRBJ1-5; TRBD1 agrees at 7 bases. V lost 2 bases to trimming and J lost 2 bases; unmatched junction nucleotides: 13. CDR1 is SGHTS, CDR2 YDEGEE, per germline. The CDR3 covers 18 residues. CDR3 in amino acids: CASSFSGRGSGGNQPQHF. DNA of the CDR3: TGTGCCAGCAGCTTCTCTGGCAGGGGGAGTGGTGGCAATCAGCCCCAGCATTTT.

Comment on this clone: This sample also contains other DNA sequences that code for the same CDR3. The J gene is TRBJ2-7, the V gene TRBV2; 10 bases agree with TRBD2. This CDR3 contains 14 residues. The germline gives CDR1 SNHLY, CDR2 FYNNEI. V was pared by 5 bases and J by 3 bases, with 4 bases of the junction left unmatched. CDR3 in amino acids: CASSLAGGDYEQYF. CDR3 coding DNA: TGTGCCAGCAGTTTAGCGGGGGGAGACTACGAGCAGTACTTC.

This sequence joins TRBV2 and TRBJ2-4, with 7 nucleotides matching TRBD1. Germline V gene data show CDR1 as SNHLY and CDR2 as FYNNEI. The trim removed 4 bases at V and 5 bases at J, leaving 23 bases unmatched. There are 20 residues in the CDR3. The CDR3 DNA follows: TGTGCCAGCAGTGCCTACAGGGGACGCAGAGCCCAGCCAGGGGAAAACATTCAGTACTTC. Encoded protein: CASSAYRGRRAQPGENIQYF.